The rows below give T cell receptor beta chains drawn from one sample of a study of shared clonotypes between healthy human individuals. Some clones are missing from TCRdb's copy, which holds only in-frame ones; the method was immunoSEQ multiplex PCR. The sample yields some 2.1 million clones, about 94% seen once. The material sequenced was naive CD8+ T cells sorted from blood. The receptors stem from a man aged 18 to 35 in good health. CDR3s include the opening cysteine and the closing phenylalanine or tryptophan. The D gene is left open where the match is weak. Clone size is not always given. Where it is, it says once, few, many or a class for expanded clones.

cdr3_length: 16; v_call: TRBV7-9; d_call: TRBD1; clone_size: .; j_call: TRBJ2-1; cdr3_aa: CASSLGQGDSYNEQFF; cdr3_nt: TGTGCCAGCAGCTTAGGACAGGGGGATTCCTACAATGAGCAGTTCTTC
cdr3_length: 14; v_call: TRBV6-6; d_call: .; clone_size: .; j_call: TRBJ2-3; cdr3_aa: CASSHGTTTDTQYF; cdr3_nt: TGTGCCAGCAGTCACGGGACCACCACAGATACGCAGTATTTT
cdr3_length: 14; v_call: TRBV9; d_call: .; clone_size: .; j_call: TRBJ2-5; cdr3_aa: CASSVWGGRETQYF; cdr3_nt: TGTGCCAGCAGCGTATGGGGGGGGCGAGAGACCCAGTACTTC
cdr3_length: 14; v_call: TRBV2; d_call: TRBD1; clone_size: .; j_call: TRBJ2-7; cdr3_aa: CASSRTGVTQERYF; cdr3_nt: TGTGCCAGCAGTAGGACAGGGGTGACACAGGAGCGGTACTTC
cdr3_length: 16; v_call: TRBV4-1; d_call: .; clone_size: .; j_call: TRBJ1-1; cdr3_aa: CASSQGTANMNTEAFF; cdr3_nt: TGCGCCAGCAGCCAAGGGACCGCTAATATGAACACTGAAGCTTTCTTT
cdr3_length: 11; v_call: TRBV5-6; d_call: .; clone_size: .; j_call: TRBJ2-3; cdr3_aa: CASSLQDTQYF; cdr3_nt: TGTGCCAGCAGCCTCCAAGATACGCAGTATTTT
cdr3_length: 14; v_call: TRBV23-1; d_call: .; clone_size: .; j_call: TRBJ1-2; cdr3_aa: CASRGNRIKYGYTF; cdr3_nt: TGCGCCAGCAGGGGGAACAGGATCAAATATGGCTACACCTTC
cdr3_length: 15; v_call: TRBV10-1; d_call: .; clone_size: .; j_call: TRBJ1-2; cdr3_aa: CASSATLYDPGGYTF; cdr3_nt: TGCGCCAGCAGTGCCACCCTTTACGACCCCGGCGGCTACACCTTC
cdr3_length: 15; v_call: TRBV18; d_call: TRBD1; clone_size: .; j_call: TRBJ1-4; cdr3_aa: CASSPTGTGGEKLFF; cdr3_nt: TGTGCCAGCTCACCCACCGGGACAGGGGGAGAAAAACTGTTTTTT
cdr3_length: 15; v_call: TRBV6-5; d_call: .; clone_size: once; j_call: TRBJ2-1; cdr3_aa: CASSYGGPEYNEQFF; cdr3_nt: TGTGCCAGCAGTTACGGGGGGCCCGAGTACAATGAGCAGTTCTTC
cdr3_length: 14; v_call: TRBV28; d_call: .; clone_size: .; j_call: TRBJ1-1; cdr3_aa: CASSLRETGTEAFF; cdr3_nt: TGTGCCAGCAGTTTGCGGGAAACGGGCACTGAAGCTTTCTTT
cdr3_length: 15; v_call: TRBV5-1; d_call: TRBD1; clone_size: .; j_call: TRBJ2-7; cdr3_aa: CASSLAGTGVNEQYF; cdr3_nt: TGCGCCAGCAGCTTGGCCGGGACAGGGGTAAACGAGCAGTACTTC
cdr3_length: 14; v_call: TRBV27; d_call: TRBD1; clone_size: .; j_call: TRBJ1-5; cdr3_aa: CASSGTGTAQPQHF; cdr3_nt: TGTGCCAGCAGTGGGACAGGGACAGCGCAGCCCCAGCATTTT
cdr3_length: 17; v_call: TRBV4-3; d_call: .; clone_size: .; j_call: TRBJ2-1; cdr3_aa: CASSQDSPSSSYNEQFF; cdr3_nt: TGCGCCAGCAGCCAAGACTCCCCTAGCAGCTCCTACAATGAGCAGTTCTTC
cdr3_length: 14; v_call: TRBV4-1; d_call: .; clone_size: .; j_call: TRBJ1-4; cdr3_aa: CASSQARDNEKLFF; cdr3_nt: TGCGCCAGCAGCCAAGCCAGGGACAATGAAAAACTGTTTTTT
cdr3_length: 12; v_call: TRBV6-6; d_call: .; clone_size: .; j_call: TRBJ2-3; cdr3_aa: CATAGEGDTQYF; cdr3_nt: TGTGCCACCGCGGGCGAGGGTGATACGCAGTATTTT
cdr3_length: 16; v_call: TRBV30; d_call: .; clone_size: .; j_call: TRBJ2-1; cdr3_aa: CAWSTTAGYSYNEQFF; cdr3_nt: TGTGCCTGGAGTACGACAGCGGGTTACTCCTACAATGAGCAGTTCTTC
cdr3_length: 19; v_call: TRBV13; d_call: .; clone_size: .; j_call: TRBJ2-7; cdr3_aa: CASSAPPGAGGSSSYEQYF; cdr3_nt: TGTGCCAGCAGCGCCCCGCCGGGGGCAGGGGGTTCTAGCTCCTACGAGCAGTACTTC
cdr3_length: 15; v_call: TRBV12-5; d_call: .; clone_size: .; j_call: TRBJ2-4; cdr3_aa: CASGSFDLAKNIQYF; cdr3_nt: TGTGCTAGTGGTTCTTTTGACCTAGCCAAAAACATTCAGTACTTC
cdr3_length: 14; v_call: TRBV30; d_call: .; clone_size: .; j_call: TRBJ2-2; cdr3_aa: CAWSQGRFTGELFF; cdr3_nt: TGTGCCTGGAGTCAAGGACGGTTCACCGGGGAGCTGTTTTTT
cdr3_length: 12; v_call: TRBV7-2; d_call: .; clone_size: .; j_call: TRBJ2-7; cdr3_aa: CASSRASWEQYF; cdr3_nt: TGTGCCAGCAGCCGGGCTAGCTGGGAGCAGTACTTC
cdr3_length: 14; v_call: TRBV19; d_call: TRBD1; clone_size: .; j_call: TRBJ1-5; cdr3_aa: CASTGTDRGQPQHF; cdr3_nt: TGTGCCAGTACCGGGACAGACAGGGGTCAGCCCCAGCATTTT
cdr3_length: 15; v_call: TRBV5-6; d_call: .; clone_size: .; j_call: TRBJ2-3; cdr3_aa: CASSLSGAASDTQYF; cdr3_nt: TGTGCCAGCAGCTTGTCCGGGGCGGCCAGTGATACGCAGTATTTT
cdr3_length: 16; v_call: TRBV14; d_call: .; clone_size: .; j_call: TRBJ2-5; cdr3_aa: CASSQDGPWGAETQYF; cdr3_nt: TGTGCCAGCAGCCAAGACGGGCCCTGGGGCGCGGAGACCCAGTACTTC
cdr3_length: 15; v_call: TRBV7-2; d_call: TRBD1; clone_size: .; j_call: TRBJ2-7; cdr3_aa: CASSLAPGTGYEQYF; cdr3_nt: TGTGCCAGCAGCTTAGCCCCCGGGACAGGGTACGAGCAGTACTTC
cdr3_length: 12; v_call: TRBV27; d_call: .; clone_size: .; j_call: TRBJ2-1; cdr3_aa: CASSHRDNEQFF; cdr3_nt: TGTGCCAGCAGTCACAGGGACAATGAGCAGTTCTTC
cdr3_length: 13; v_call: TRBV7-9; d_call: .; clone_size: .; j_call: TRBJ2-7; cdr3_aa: CASSLAGDNEQYF; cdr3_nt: TGTGCCAGCAGCTTAGCGGGAGACAACGAGCAGTACTTC
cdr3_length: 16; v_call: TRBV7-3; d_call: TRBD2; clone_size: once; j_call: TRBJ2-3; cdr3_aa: CASSLTSGGAKDTQYF; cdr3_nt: TGTGCCAGCAGCTTAACGAGCGGGGGGGCCAAAGATACGCAGTATTTT
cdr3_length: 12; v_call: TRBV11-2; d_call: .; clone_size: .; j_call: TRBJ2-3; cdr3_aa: CASSRGADTQYF; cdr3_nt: TGTGCCAGCAGCCGGGGCGCAGATACGCAGTATTTT
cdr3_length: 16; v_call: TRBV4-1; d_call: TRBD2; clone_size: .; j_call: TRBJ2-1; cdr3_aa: CASSPYLAGDYNEQFF; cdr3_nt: TGCGCCAGCAGCCCCTACCTAGCGGGCGATTACAATGAGCAGTTCTTC
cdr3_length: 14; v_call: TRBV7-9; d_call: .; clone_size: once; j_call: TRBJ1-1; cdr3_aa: CASSLVGGGTEAFF; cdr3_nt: TGTGCCAGCAGCTTAGTAGGAGGGGGCACTGAAGCTTTCTTT
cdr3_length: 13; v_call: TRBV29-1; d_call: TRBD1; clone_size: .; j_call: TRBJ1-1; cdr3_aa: CSALGQGRPEAFF; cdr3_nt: TGCAGCGCCCTGGGACAGGGGAGGCCTGAAGCTTTCTTT
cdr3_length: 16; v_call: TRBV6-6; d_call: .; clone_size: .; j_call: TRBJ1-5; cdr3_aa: CASSYSGGEGNQPQHF; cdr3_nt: TGTGCCAGCAGTTACTCGGGAGGGGAGGGCAATCAGCCCCAGCATTTT
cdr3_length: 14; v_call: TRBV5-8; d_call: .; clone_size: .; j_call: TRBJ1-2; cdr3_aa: CASSLLPANYGYTF; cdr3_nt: TGTGCCAGCAGCTTGCTCCCGGCTAACTATGGCTACACCTTC
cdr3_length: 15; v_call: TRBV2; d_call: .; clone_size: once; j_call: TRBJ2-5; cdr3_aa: CASRDPGADQETQYF; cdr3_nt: TGTGCCAGCAGAGACCCGGGGGCGGACCAAGAGACCCAGTACTTC
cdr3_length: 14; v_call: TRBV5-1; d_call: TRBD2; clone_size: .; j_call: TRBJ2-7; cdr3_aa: CASTFPSGSYEQYF; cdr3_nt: TGCGCCAGCACCTTCCCTAGCGGATCCTACGAGCAGTACTTC
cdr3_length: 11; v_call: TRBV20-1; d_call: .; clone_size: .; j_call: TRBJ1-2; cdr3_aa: CSASRNGGYTF; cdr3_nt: TGCAGTGCTAGTCGTAATGGCGGCTACACCTTC
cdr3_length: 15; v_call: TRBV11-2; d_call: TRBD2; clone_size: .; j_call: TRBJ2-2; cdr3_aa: CASIKRGGNTGELFF; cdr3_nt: TGTGCCAGCATTAAACGGGGGGGCAACACCGGGGAGCTGTTTTTT
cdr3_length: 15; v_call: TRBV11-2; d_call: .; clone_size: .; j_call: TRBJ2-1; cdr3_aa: CASSPWGLASNEQFF; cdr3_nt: TGTGCCAGCAGCCCGTGGGGCCTAGCGAGCAATGAGCAGTTCTTC
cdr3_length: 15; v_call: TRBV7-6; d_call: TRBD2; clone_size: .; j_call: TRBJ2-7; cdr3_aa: CASSPTLAGGYEQYF; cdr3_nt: TGTGCCAGCAGTCCCACTCTAGCGGGAGGTTACGAGCAGTACTTC
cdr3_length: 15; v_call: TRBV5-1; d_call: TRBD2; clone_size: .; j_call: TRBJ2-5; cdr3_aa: CASSPVGGREETQYF; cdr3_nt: TGCGCCAGCAGCCCAGTTGGCGGGAGGGAAGAGACCCAGTACTTC
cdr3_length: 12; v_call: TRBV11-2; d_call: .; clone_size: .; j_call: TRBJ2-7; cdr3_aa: CASSLSSYEQYF; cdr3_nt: TGTGCCAGCAGCTTGAGCTCCTACGAGCAGTACTTC
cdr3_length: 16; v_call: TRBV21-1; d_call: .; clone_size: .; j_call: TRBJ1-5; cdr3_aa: CASSKLRGRMYQPQHF; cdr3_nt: TGTGCCAGCAGTAAACTGAGGGGGCGAATGTATCAGCCCCAGCATTTT
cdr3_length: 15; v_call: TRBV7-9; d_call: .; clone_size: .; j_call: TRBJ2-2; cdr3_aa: CASSLVGAYTGELFF; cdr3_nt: TGTGCCAGCAGCTTAGTCGGGGCGTACACCGGGGAGCTGTTTTTT
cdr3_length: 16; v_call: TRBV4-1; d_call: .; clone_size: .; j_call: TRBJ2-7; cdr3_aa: CASSQGGILGHYEQYF; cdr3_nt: TGCGCCAGCAGCCAAGGAGGAATCCTGGGGCACTACGAGCAGTACTTC
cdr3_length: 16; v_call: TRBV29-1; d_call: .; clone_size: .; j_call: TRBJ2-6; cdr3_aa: CSVWDILPAGANVLTF; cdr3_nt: TGCAGCGTGTGGGACATCCTGCCTGCTGGGGCCAACGTCCTGACTTTC